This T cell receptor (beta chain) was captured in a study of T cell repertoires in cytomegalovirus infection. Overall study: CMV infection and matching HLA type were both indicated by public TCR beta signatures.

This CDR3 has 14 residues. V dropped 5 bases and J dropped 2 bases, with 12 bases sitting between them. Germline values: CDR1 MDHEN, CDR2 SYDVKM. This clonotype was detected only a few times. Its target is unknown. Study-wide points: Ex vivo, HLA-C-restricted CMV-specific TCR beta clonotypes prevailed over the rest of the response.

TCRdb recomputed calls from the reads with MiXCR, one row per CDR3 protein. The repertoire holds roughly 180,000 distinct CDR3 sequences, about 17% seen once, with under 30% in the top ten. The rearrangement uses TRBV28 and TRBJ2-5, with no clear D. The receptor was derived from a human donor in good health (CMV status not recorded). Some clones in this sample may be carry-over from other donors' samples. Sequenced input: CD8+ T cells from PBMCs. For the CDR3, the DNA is TGTGCCAGCAGTCCCCTAAGGGTACAAGAGACCCAGTACTTC. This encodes CASSPLRVQETQYF. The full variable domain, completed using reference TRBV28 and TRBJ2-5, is DVKVTQSSRYLVKRTGEKVFLECVQDMDHENMFWYRQDPGLGLRLIYFSYDVKMKEKGDIPEGYSVSREKKERFSLILESASTNQTSMYLCASSPLRVQETQYFGPGTRLLVL.